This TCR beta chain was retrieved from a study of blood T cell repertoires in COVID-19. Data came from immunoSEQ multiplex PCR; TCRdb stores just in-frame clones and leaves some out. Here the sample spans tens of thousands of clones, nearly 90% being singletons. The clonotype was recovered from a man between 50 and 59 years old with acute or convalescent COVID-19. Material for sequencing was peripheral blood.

In DNA, the CDR3 is TGCGCCAGCAGCCAAGACAGGGTGGGTAGCTATGGCTACACCTTC. It translates to CASSQDRVGSYGYTF. V is TRBV4-1 and J is TRBJ1-2, with D tentatively TRBD1 (5 bases). Germline assignment: CDR1 MGHRA and CDR2 YSYEKL. This CDR3 region has 15 residues. The V gene lost 0 bases and the J gene lost 4 bases, with 12 bases spanning the gap.